This entry features one TCR beta chain sequence. What it binds is not known. TCRdb analysed the 5' RACE reads with MiXCR anew, one entry per CDR3 protein. The table lists approximately 260,000 distinct CDR3 sequences, around 8% of them singletons. These data come from a study of identical twins. General study findings and limits: Memory repertoires showed no such pattern, whereas abundant cord blood beta clonotypes carried fewer insertions.

Germline-derived CDR1 and CDR2 are DFQATT and SNEGSKA (reference sequence). Trimming removed 6 bases from V and 0 bases from J, with 12 bases in between. The CDR3 is 15 amino acids. In addition, the sample was reused for a study of yellow fever vaccine responses in identical twins.

The clonotype comes from a woman aged 18-30 years in good health. Sequencing was carried out using CD8+ T cells sorted from blood. V gene TRBV20-1 combines with J gene TRBJ1-6; D remains ambiguous. The CDR3 nucleotides are TGCAGTGCCCAAGAGGGTAGCTCCTATAATTCACCCCTCCACTTT. It specifies CSAQEGSSYNSPLHF.